This T cell receptor beta chain was retrieved from a study of cytomegalovirus exposure and HLA in healthy donors. Study conclusions and caveats: Segments of the TCR beta V type were, in most cases, productive about 87% or about 30% of the time in an earlier analysis. According to a later analysis, donors in an Asian-associated ancestry cluster reportedly had fewer N-insertions than the 666-donor mean. A later analysis linked a missense variant in DCLRE1C to the trimming of TCR beta V and J genes.

PCR used 60 Vbeta primers and 13 Jbeta primers. The table came from immunoSEQ multiplex PCR; TCRdb's copy has only in-frame clones and leaves some out. The repertoire holds about 75,000 clones, 65% to 90% seen once, with 18% in the top ten. Trimming took off 5 bases at V and 2 bases at J, with 13 bases between the two ends. Per the germline V gene, CDR1 is SGDLS and CDR2 is YYNGEE. The CDR3 runs to 14 residues. Regarding this clone: The antigen is not known.

V gene TRBV9 combines with J gene TRBJ2-5, with D tentatively TRBD2 (5 bases). The sequence was obtained from a man between 65 and 79 years old in good health and CMV-seropositive. Sequencing input: PBMCs. The CDR3 protein is CASSGLSTQETQYF. The CDR3 coding sequence is TGTGCCAGCAGTGGACTGTCTACACAAGAGACCCAGTACTTC.